This passage covers 13 T cell receptor beta chains from one sample sequenced in a study of cytomegalovirus exposure and HLA in healthy donors. Use of 60 Vbeta and 13 Jbeta primers characterized the PCR. Only in-frame clones appear in the TCRdb table, and some are missing; sequencing was by immunoSEQ multiplex PCR. The sample includes about 200,000 clones, roughly 80% seen only once; the top ten take about 3.1%. Sample: PBMCs. The receptors stem from a man aged 30-40 years in good health and CMV-seronegative.

CDR3 sequence: CASQRDEQFF. DNA for the CDR3: TGTGCCAGCCAGAGGGATGAGCAGTTCTTC. This chain links TRBV7-9 with TRBJ2-1, with D maybe TRBD2 (5 bases). With 8 bases removed from V and 8 bases from J, the gap between germline ends came to 7 bases. CDR1 is SEHNR and CDR2 is FQNEAQ in the germline V gene (reference sequence). This CDR3 has 10 residues.

As DNA, the CDR3 is TGTGCCAGCTCACCAGTGGCAGGGGTCATTGAAAAACTGTTTTTT. It yields the protein CASSPVAGVIEKLFF. J is TRBJ1-4 and V is TRBV18, with D perhaps TRBD1 (6 bases). V was cut by 2 bases and J by 7 bases, with 14 bases left in between. The CDR3 length is 15 residues. Germline CDR1 reads KGHSH; CDR2 reads LQKENI. Looking up the rest from reference TRBV18 and TRBJ1-4 gives the full variable domain: NAGVMQNPRHLVRRRGQEARLRCSPMKGHSHVYWYRQLPEEGLKFMVYLQKENIIDESGMPKERFSAEFPKEGPSILRIQQVVRGDSAAYFCASSPVAGVIEKLFFGSGTQLSVL.

This clone came up once. The chain combines TRBV11-2 with TRBJ1-1, with a weak D call TRBD1 (6 bases). Between the trimmed V and J ends, which lost 5 bases and 3 bases, there was a span of 16 bases. From germline, CDR1 is SGHAT and CDR2 FQNNGV. This CDR3 contains 15 residues. Written as DNA, the CDR3 is TGTGCCAGCAGCCCTGGGGGGGGCGGGTACACTGAAGCTTTCTTT. Protein: CASSPGGGGYTEAFF.

The genes are TRBV7-9 and TRBJ2-7; TRBD1 agrees at 11 bases. The germline V gene has CDR1 SEHNR and CDR2 FQNEAQ (reference sequence). With 5 bases clipped from V and 4 bases from J, the junction kept 10 bases outside the gene matches. The CDR3 covers 16 residues. The CDR3 DNA reads TGTGCCAGCAGCCTAACGGGACAGGGGGTAATATACGAGCAGTACTTC. This gives the protein CASSLTGQGVIYEQYF.

The chain couples TRBV7-6 to TRBJ1-1; TRBD1 matches at 11 bases. CDR1 is SGHVS, CDR2 FNYEAQ, per germline. Trimming removed 5 bases from V and 0 bases from J; junction bases left unmatched: 5. The length of the CDR3 is 16 residues. CDR3 bases: TGTGCCAGCAGCCCTGGACAGGGGGCCTTGAACACTGAAGCTTTCTTT. Translation gives CASSPGQGALNTEAFF. The variable domain in full, with the rest retrieved from reference TRBV7-6 and TRBJ1-1, is GAGVSQSPRYKVTKRGQDVALRCDPISGHVSLYWYRQALGQGPEFLTYFNYEAQQDKSGLPNDRFSAERPEGSISTLTIQRTEQRDSAMYRCASSPGQGALNTEAFFGQGTRLTVV.

There are a few counts of this clone. Germline is not matched at one junction end, which may reflect a read error. This rearrangement joins TRBV19 to TRBJ2-6; TRBD1 might be the D (5 bases). The CDR3 is made up of 16 amino acids. In germline, CDR1 is LNHDA, CDR2 SQIVND (reference sequence). CDR3 sequence: CASSGETRSGASVLTF. The CDR3 coding sequence is TGTGCCAGTAGTGGAGAGACACGCTCTGGGGCCAGCGTCCTGACTTTC.

The V call is TRBV19, the J call TRBJ1-5; D may be TRBD1 (6 bases). In germline, CDR1 is LNHDA, CDR2 SQIVND (reference sequence). Trimming pared 7 bases from V and 7 bases from J, leaving 14 bases between. This CDR3 has 13 amino acids. Written as DNA, the CDR3 is TGTGCCAGTACCCCCAGGGGAGGGCAGCCCCAGCATTTT. Translating it yields CASTPRGGQPQHF.

The chain is built from TRBV5-1 and TRBJ2-7; a possible D gene is TRBD2 (6 bases). The CDR3 has 14 amino acids. Germline CDR1 is SGHRS and CDR2 is YFSETQ. V was shortened by 1 base and J by 3 bases, with 11 bases between the two germline ends. CDR3 region: CASSLNAGNYEQYF. The CDR3 DNA reads TGCGCCAGCAGCTTGAATGCGGGGAACTACGAGCAGTACTTC. The complete variable domain, with remaining parts taken from reference TRBV5-1 and TRBJ2-7, reads KAGVTQTPRYLIKTRGQQVTLSCSPISGHRSVSWYQQTPGQGLQFLFEYFSETQRNKGNFPGRFSGRQFSNSRSEMNVSTLELGDSALYLCASSLNAGNYEQYFGPGTRLTVT.

The V and J genes are TRBV27 and TRBJ1-5; D ambiguous. The V and J ends lost 6 bases and 0 bases respectively, with 12 bases between them. The V gene's germline CDR1 is MNHEY and CDR2 SMNVEV (reference sequence). The CDR3 has 15 residues. CDR3 region: CASRRVWSSNQPQHF. The CDR3 region has the DNA TGTGCCAGCAGGAGGGTTTGGAGTAGCAATCAGCCCCAGCATTTT.

This clone was observed a handful of times. The chain carries TRBV25-1 and TRBJ1-1; the match to TRBD1 covers 7 bases. V lost 4 bases and J lost 5; bases outside the gene matches: 4. The CDR3 runs to 13 residues. CDR1 and CDR2 (germline): MGHDK, SYGVNS. CDR3 DNA sequence: TGTGCCAGCAGTGGATCAGGGGGGACTGAAGCTTTCTTT. Protein sequence: CASSGSGGTEAFF.

This clone was observed a few times. The J gene is TRBJ2-2, the V gene TRBV11-2; 11 positions agree with TRBD1. The ends lost 5 bases at V and 0 bases at J; junction bases unmatched: 8. Germline V gene data show CDR1 as SGHAT and CDR2 as FQNNGV. The CDR3 runs to 18 residues. The CDR3 reads CASSRMPGQGANTGELFF. CDR3 sequence (DNA): TGTGCCAGCAGCCGAATGCCGGGACAGGGGGCGAACACCGGGGAGCTGTTTTTT.

The CDR3 here is CSVGIQSSYNEQFF. CDR3 bases: TGCAGCGTTGGAATACAAAGCTCCTACAATGAGCAGTTCTTC. The rearrangement uses TRBV29-1 and TRBJ2-1; D not resolved. In germline, CDR1 is SQVTM, CDR2 ANQGSEA. The CDR3 is made up of 14 amino acids. Trimming shortened V by 4 bases and J by 0 bases, and 10 bases separated the two germline ends.

V gene TRBV7-9 combines with J gene TRBJ2-5, with D perhaps TRBD2 (5 bases). Trimming shortened V by 8 bases and J by 5 bases, and 6 bases separated the two germline ends. This CDR3 has 10 residues. Germline V CDR1 and CDR2: SEHNR, FQNEAQ (reference sequence). For the CDR3, the DNA is TGTGCCAGCCGAGGGGAGACCCAGTACTTC. Encoded protein: CASRGETQYF.